A selection of T cell receptor beta chains follows, all from one sample in a study of cytomegalovirus exposure and HLA in healthy donors. The protocol was immunoSEQ multiplex PCR, while the TCRdb copy is restricted to in-frame clones and leaves out a portion. The data show roughly 130,000 clones, 85% to 90% seen once. Sequencing input: PBMCs. The source is a woman in her thirties in good health and CMV-seropositive. CDR3s leave out the opening cysteine and the closing phenylalanine or tryptophan. A D gene is named only where the DNA matches it firmly. Some rows mark clone size as missing; the rest say once, few, many or name a class of expanded clone.

>TRBV7-9|once|-|TRBJ2-7
ASGAEPYYEQY
>TRBV6-1|-|-|TRBJ2-5
ASSAGETQY
>TRBV21-1|-|-|TRBJ1-5
ASSKGGQASSNQPQH
>TRBV11-2|-|TRBD1|TRBJ2-3
ASSLQGSSTDTQY
>TRBV5-1|-|-|TRBJ2-2
ASTPGDENTGELF
>TRBV11-1|-|TRBD1|TRBJ1-1
ASSVNRGLSEAF
>TRBV7-9|once|-|TRBJ2-3
ASTGRMGTDTQY
>TRBV5-6|-|-|TRBJ2-7
ASSAGRLGGGQY
>TRBV19|few|TRBD1|TRBJ1-5
ASSFPGQGVNQPQH
>TRBV7-2|-|-|TRBJ1-5
ASSLGPRDTYQPQH
>TRBV19|-|TRBD1|TRBJ1-5
ASSTGQGRDQPQH
>TRBV5-1|once|-|TRBJ2-6
ASSEPSGANVLT
>TRBV10-3|-|TRBD2|TRBJ2-2
AISEYPSGRFTGELF
>TRBV6-1|-|-|TRBJ2-5
ASSLRPPVGETQY
>TRBV9|-|-|TRBJ1-1
ASSVDQGITF
>TRBV5-5|-|-|TRBJ2-7
ASGDTSYEQY
>TRBV7-9|-|TRBD2|TRBJ2-3
ASSSLAGGTDTQY
>TRBV19|-|TRBD1|TRBJ1-1
ASSITNQDREAF
>TRBV15|-|-|TRBJ1-4
ATRKGPTNEKLF
>TRBV7-8|-|TRBD1|TRBJ2-7
ASSRATGTLYEQY
>TRBV14|-|-|TRBJ1-1
ASSQQDRTEAF
>TRBV19|-|TRBD2|TRBJ2-7
ASSTSLAGGHEQY
>TRBV18|few|TRBD1|TRBJ1-1
ASSPDRATEAF
>TRBV28|-|TRBD1|TRBJ1-5
ASRGTGGRQPQH
>TRBV29-1|-|-|TRBJ1-1
SVVTGGEAF
>TRBV5-1|-|TRBD1|TRBJ2-3
ASSTGQGGTDTQY
>TRBV14|-|TRBD1|TRBJ1-6
ASSEGGQAINSPLH
>TRBV13|-|TRBD1|TRBJ1-2
ASSAADREFNYGYT
>TRBV5-6|once|-|TRBJ1-1
ASSWGEATEAF
>TRBV25-1|-|TRBD2|TRBJ2-7
ASSELVAGDLYEQY
>TRBV27|-|-|TRBJ2-3
ASSFGARGTQY
>TRBV5-1|-|TRBD1|TRBJ1-4
ASRSDRGRHEKLF
>TRBV18|-|-|TRBJ2-5
ASSPGLQETQY
>TRBV7-9|-|TRBD2|TRBJ2-1
ASSLSSSGSRNEQF
>TRBV6-5|-|TRBD1|TRBJ2-5
ASRSGQVARETQY
>TRBV10-2|-|TRBD2|TRBJ2-7
ASRASGLSYEQY
>TRBV2|-|-|TRBJ1-1
ASSLSTGNTEAF
>TRBV4-1|-|-|TRBJ1-5
ASSHQQGQPQH
>TRBV15|-|TRBD2|TRBJ2-5
ATSFSPRTSGGSGETQY
>TRBV5-1|-|-|TRBJ1-2
ASSLAYPSGYT
>TRBV5-1|-|TRBD1|TRBJ2-7
ASSEPRTGISEQY
>TRBV4-1|-|-|TRBJ2-3
ASSHPKADLSDTQY
>TRBV5-1|-|-|TRBJ1-1
ASSLDRLNTEAF
>TRBV7-9|-|-|TRBJ2-7
ASSPRQRTYEQY
>TRBV5-4|-|-|TRBJ1-6
ASSLKQPGSPLH
>TRBV4-1|-|TRBD1|TRBJ1-2
ASSREQGGMGYGYT
>TRBV9|-|-|TRBJ1-1
ASSVDPVPNTEAF
>TRBV12-5|-|TRBD2|TRBJ2-1
ASGLVRDGELAGDNEQF
>TRBV7-2|-|-|TRBJ2-7
ASSPGLVSYEQY
>TRBV19|-|-|TRBJ2-2
ASNGEPGELF
>TRBV6-6|-|TRBD2|TRBJ2-7
ASSGTSISYEQY
>TRBV27|once|TRBD1|TRBJ2-7
ASSSLDRESSYEQY
>TRBV5-5|-|-|TRBJ1-2
ASSFLPPNYGYT
>TRBV19|once|-|TRBJ1-1
ASRETDLMNTEAF
>TRBV6-6|-|TRBD2|TRBJ2-7
ASTRLAGSSYEQY
>TRBV27|-|-|TRBJ2-2
ASSPGQPGELF
>TRBV5-1|-|-|TRBJ2-5
ASSLAGGETQY
>TRBV18|-|-|TRBJ1-3
ASSPWGQDGNTIY
>TRBV18|-|-|TRBJ2-3
ASSPRQSTDTQY